Below are 24 T cell receptor beta chains sequenced from a single sample in a study of T-cell memory formation after mild COVID-19. In TCRdb, the 5' RACE reads were re-called with MiXCR into one record per CDR3 protein. The sample yields 150,000 to 200,000 distinct CDR3 sequences, under 15% seen once. Sequencing was done on a sample of PBMCs or a T cell subset sorted from them (not recorded which). The origin of the receptors is a man younger than 35 who had mild COVID-19 (a few samples of this study predate the infection). Cell type and time point are not known.

The chain employs TRBV7-8 and TRBJ2-4, with D tentatively TRBD1 or TRBD2 (5 bases each). In germline, CDR1 is SGHVS, CDR2 FQNEAQ. The V end was cut by 5 bases, the J end by 8 bases, with 19 bases between. The CDR3 loop spans 15 amino acids. The chain's CDR3 is CASSLGRDPWDIQYF. For the CDR3, the DNA is TGTGCCAGCAGCCTCGGCCGGGACCCATGGGACATTCAGTACTTC. The full variable domain, rest sourced from reference TRBV7-8 and TRBJ2-4, is GAGVSQSPRYKVAKRGQDVALRCDPISGHVSLFWYQQALGQGPEFLTYFQNEAQLDKSGLPSDRFFAERPEGSVSTLKIQRTQQEDSAVYLCASSLGRDPWDIQYFGAGTRLSVL.

This clonotype was seen more than once but under ten times. V is TRBV20-1 and J is TRBJ2-7; D not resolved. This CDR3 has 12 amino acids. Germline V CDR1 and CDR2: DFQATT, SNEGSKA (reference sequence). V lost 5 bases and J lost 6, with 14 bases in between. CDR3 sequence (DNA): TGCAGTGCTGGACCAAAAGGGCGCGAGCAGTACGTC. It encodes CSAGPKGREQYV.

This clonotype was counted only a few times. The chain has TRBV6-4 and TRBJ2-1; 7 nucleotides align to TRBD1. Germline assignment: CDR1 MRHNA and CDR2 SNTAGT. The CDR3 has 16 amino acids. After removal of 4 bases from V and 10 bases from J, the junction contained 16 bases not matched to a gene. CDR3 in amino acids: CASSGPGQLRVGEQFF. The CDR3 DNA follows: TGTGCCAGCAGTGGTCCGGGACAGCTTAGGGTGGGGGAGCAGTTCTTC.

This clonotype was counted ten times or more. This rearrangement joins TRBV4-1 to TRBJ2-3; TRBD2 matches 7 bases. The CDR3 is 15 residues long. The V segment lost 0 bases and the J segment 6 bases; nucleotides outside the gene matches: 6. The germline V gene has CDR1 MGHRA and CDR2 YSYEKL. CDR3 nucleotide sequence: TGCGCCAGCAGCCAAGAATTGACTAGCCAGGATACGCAGTATTTT. The encoded protein is CASSQELTSQDTQYF.

The chain carries TRBV4-2 and TRBJ1-5; a possible D gene is TRBD1 (5 bases). The CDR3 runs 16 residues. V lost 1 base and J 1 base, leaving 11 bases between the germline ends. The germline gives CDR1 LGHNA, CDR2 YNFKEQ. The CDR3 is CASSQARRGSNQPQHF. The CDR3 bases are TGTGCCAGCAGCCAAGCACGGAGGGGAAGCAATCAGCCCCAGCATTTT.

This clonotype was seen a few times. The rearrangement links TRBV18 to TRBJ2-5; TRBD2 aligns across 10 bases. The CDR3 has 14 residues. Germline V gene sequence: CDR1 KGHSH, CDR2 LQKENI. The trim removed 6 bases at V and 5 bases at J, leaving 6 bases unmatched. CDR3 sequence (DNA): TGTGCCAGCTCTCCGACTAGCGGGCCGGAGACCCAGTACTTC. It specifies CASSPTSGPETQYF.

A few counts support this clonotype. The chain employs TRBV2 and TRBJ2-4; 7 nucleotides match TRBD1. V lost 4 bases to trimming and J lost 6 bases; unmatched junction nucleotides: 6. Per the germline V gene, CDR1 is SNHLY and CDR2 is FYNNEI. The CDR3 runs to 14 residues. The CDR3, as DNA: TGTGCCAGCAGTGGTGACAGGGCTCGAAACATTCAGTACTTC. Translated: CASSGDRARNIQYF.

This clonotype was found a few times. The chain combines TRBV12-3 or TRBV12-4 with TRBJ1-2, with D perhaps TRBD1 (5 bases). The CDR3 spans 12 residues. V dropped 7 bases and J dropped 7 bases, with 13 bases sitting between them. The chain's CDR3 is CASTLTGSGYTF. The CDR3 region has the DNA TGTGCCAGCACCCTCACAGGTTCTGGCTACACCTTC.

There are many counts of this clonotype. The genes are TRBV5-1 and TRBJ2-5; D call uncertain. Trimming took off 0 bases at V and 1 base at J, with 10 bases between the two ends. Germline CDR1 SGHRS, CDR2 YFSETQ. This CDR3 comprises 15 residues. The CDR3 region is CASSLAANSQETQYF. The CDR3 DNA follows: TGCGCCAGCAGCTTGGCCGCGAATTCCCAAGAGACCCAGTACTTC.

This clonotype was found a few times. The gene calls are TRBV7-9 and TRBJ1-2, with D perhaps matching TRBD1 (5 bases). Deletions cut 2 bases from V and 8 bases from J, with 6 bases between. The CDR3 contains 11 residues. Germline V gene lookup returns CDR1 SEHNR and CDR2 FQNEAQ (reference sequence). This CDR3 is CASSLRGGYTF. Here the CDR3 DNA reads TGTGCCAGCAGCTTACGGGGCGGCTACACCTTC. The full variable domain, rest sourced from reference TRBV7-9 and TRBJ1-2, is DTGVSQNPRHKITKRGQNVTFRCDPISEHNRLYWYRQTLGQGPEFLTYFQNEAQLEKSRLLSDRFSAERPKGSFSTLEIQRTEQGDSAMYLCASSLRGGYTFGSGTRLTVV.

The J gene is TRBJ1-2, the V gene TRBV11-1; D ambiguous. The CDR3 runs to 13 residues. Trimming removed 5 bases from V and 0 bases from J, with 7 bases in between. Germline assignment: CDR1 SGHAT and CDR2 FQDESV (reference sequence). The CDR3 region has the DNA TGTGCCAGCAGCCGGGCAGCTAACTATGGCTACACCTTC. This gives the protein CASSRAANYGYTF.

This clonotype was recorded at least ten times. The rearrangement uses TRBV9 and TRBJ1-2, with 9 positions matching TRBD1. CDR1 is SGDLS and CDR2 is YYNGEE in the germline V gene. V was clipped by 3 bases and J by 5 bases; unmatched bases: 8. CDR3 length equals 15 residues. The CDR3 sequence is CASSAGTGNLYGYTF. CDR3 sequence (DNA): TGTGCCAGCAGCGCCGGGACAGGGAATCTTTATGGCTACACCTTC. Full variable domain (outside the CDR3, taken from reference TRBV9 and TRBJ1-2): DSGVTQTPKHLITATGQRVTLRCSPRSGDLSVYWYQQSLDQGLQFLIQYYNGEERAKGNILERFSAQQFPDLHSELNLSSLELGDSALYFCASSAGTGNLYGYTFGSGTRLTVV.

The V gene is TRBV2, the J gene TRBJ1-2, with no clear D. CDR3 length: 10 amino acids. V was clipped by 5 bases and J by 6 bases, with 4 bases between them. Germline lookup yields CDR1 SNHLY and CDR2 FYNNEI. In nucleotides, the CDR3 is TGTGCCAGCAGTTACAATGGCTACACCTTC. Amino acid sequence: CASSYNGYTF. Filled out from reference TRBV2 and TRBJ1-2, the complete variable domain reads EPEVTQTPSHQVTQMGQEVILRCVPISNHLYFYWYRQILGQKVEFLVSFYNNEISEKSEIFDDQFSVERPDGSNFTLKIRSTKLEDSAMYFCASSYNGYTFGSGTRLTVV.

In its sample, this clonotype was seen a few times. The J gene is TRBJ2-7, the V gene TRBV27; 9 bases align to TRBD1. The V gene end was trimmed by 6 bases and the J gene end by 5 bases; junction bases not matched to a gene: 5. This CDR3 is built from 13 residues. Germline V gene sequence: CDR1 MNHEY, CDR2 SMNVEV (reference sequence). CDR3 residues: CASRPTGGNEQYF. The CDR3 DNA follows: TGTGCCAGCAGACCCACAGGGGGCAACGAGCAGTACTTC.

The chain has TRBV4-3 and TRBJ2-2; D is unresolved. The length of the CDR3 is 15 residues. Germline values: CDR1 LGHNA, CDR2 YSLEER. V was pared by 1 base and J by 1 base, with 7 bases between. CDR3 in amino acids: CASSQAARNTGELFF. The CDR3 DNA follows: TGCGCCAGCAGCCAAGCAGCGAGGAACACCGGGGAGCTGTTTTTT.

In its sample, this clonotype was seen a few times. This chain links TRBV12-3 or TRBV12-4 with TRBJ2-2; D remains unclear. The CDR3 runs 14 residues. The germline V and J ends were trimmed by 3 bases and 2 bases, with 7 bases remaining between them. The CDR3 reads CASSFRVNTGELFF. Here the CDR3 DNA reads TGTGCCAGCAGTTTTCGAGTTAACACCGGGGAGCTGTTTTTT.

This clonotype was seen a handful of times. V is TRBV9 and J is TRBJ1-1; D is undetermined. The V gene's germline CDR1 is SGDLS and CDR2 YYNGEE. CDR3 length: 13 residues. V was cut by 2 bases and J by 0 bases, with 5 bases left in between. DNA for the CDR3: TGTGCCAGCAGCGTTCGGGTGAACACTGAAGCTTTCTTT. This gives the protein CASSVRVNTEAFF.

The chain has TRBV20-1 and TRBJ2-1; TRBD2 might be the D (6 bases). Germline V CDR1 and CDR2: DFQATT, SNEGSKA (reference sequence). This CDR3 is 15 amino acids long. Trimming took off 2 bases at V and 5 bases at J, with 16 bases between the two ends. The CDR3 here is CSARLLGRPDNEQFF. In nucleotides, the CDR3 is TGCAGTGCTAGATTGCTTGGGAGGCCCGACAATGAGCAGTTCTTC.

This clonotype was counted between two and nine times. The chain couples TRBV7-2 to TRBJ1-5, with 8 bases identical to TRBD1. There are 15 residues in the CDR3. V gave up 5 bases and J gave up 9 bases; unmatched junction bases: 12. Germline V gives CDR1 SGHTA, CDR2 FQGNSA. CDR3 DNA sequence: TGTGCCAGCAGCACCGACGGGACAGGCCGACGGCCCCAGCATTTT. The encoded protein is CASSTDGTGRRPQHF. Filled out from reference TRBV7-2 and TRBJ1-5, the complete variable domain reads GAGVSQSPSNKVTEKGKDVELRCDPISGHTALYWYRQSLGQGLEFLIYFQGNSAPDKSGLPSDRFSAERTGGSVSTLTIQRTQQEDSAVYLCASSTDGTGRRPQHFGDGTRLSIL.

This chain links TRBV18 with TRBJ1-2, with 7 bases identical to TRBD1. In germline, CDR1 is KGHSH, CDR2 LQKENI. This CDR3 spans 14 amino acids. J gave up 0 bases and V 3 bases, and 1 base lay outside the gene matches. In nucleotides, the CDR3 is TGTGCCAGCTCACCGGGACAGTCTAACTATGGCTACACCTTC. Translated: CASSPGQSNYGYTF.

V usage is TRBV5-1 and J usage is TRBJ1-1, with TRBD1 matching over 10 bases. The V gene end was trimmed by 4 bases and the J gene end by 10 bases; junction bases not matched to a gene: 4. The CDR3 contains 12 residues. Germline CDR1 is SGHRS and CDR2 is YFSETQ. DNA of the CDR3: TGCGCCAGCAGCCCGGGACAGGGGCGAGCTTTCTTT. This codes for CASSPGQGRAFF.

This clonotype was seen many times. The chain has TRBV5-1 and TRBJ2-3, with 8 bases aligning to TRBD1. Germline loops: CDR1 SGHRS, CDR2 YFSETQ. With 5 bases clipped from V and 4 bases from J, the junction kept 0 bases outside the gene matches. The CDR3 has 12 residues. The CDR3 protein is CASRQGADTQYF. The CDR3 DNA reads as TGCGCCAGCAGACAGGGGGCAGATACGCAGTATTTT.

This clonotype came up a few times. This chain uses TRBV14 with TRBJ2-2; a weak D match, TRBD2 (6 bases). Germline V gives CDR1 SGHDN, CDR2 FVKESK. Trimming removed 1 base at V and 3 bases at J, with 15 bases between. The CDR3 contains 17 residues. CDR3 nucleotide sequence: TGTGCCAGCAGCCAAGGAGCCTTGGGAGGAGACACCGGGGAGCTGTTTTTT. It translates to CASSQGALGGDTGELFF. Combining the CDR3 with reference TRBV14 and TRBJ2-2 gives the whole variable domain EAGVTQFPSHSVIEKGQTVTLRCDPISGHDNLYWYRRVMGKEIKFLLHFVKESKQDESGMPNNRFLAERTGGTYSTLKVQPAELEDSGVYFCASSQGALGGDTGELFFGEGSRLTVL.

This rearrangement joins TRBV5-6 to TRBJ2-2; TRBD2 matches 13 bases. Germline assignment: CDR1 SGHDT and CDR2 YYEEEE. Trimming took 4 bases from V and 0 from J; bases not matched to a gene: 6. This CDR3 comprises 18 residues. The CDR3 reads CASSGLGLAGSNTGELFF. The CDR3 DNA sequence: TGTGCCAGCAGCGGACTGGGACTAGCGGGGTCGAACACCGGGGAGCTGTTTTTT.